The 28 T cell receptor beta chains in this list originate from one sample, sequenced in a study of cytomegalovirus exposure and HLA in healthy donors (dated by TCRdb to the late 2010s). Preparation of the library involved the immunoSEQ multiplex PCR assay. For the multiplex PCR, a mixture combining 60 forward primers for TCR Vbeta segments and 13 reverse primers for TCR Jbeta segments was used. The source is immuneACCESS, and TCRdb retained only in-frame sequences with V and J called. Part of the clones is not carried over; for the studies checked, unresolved V genes explain less than half of this, and the remainder is unexplained. Here the sample has approximately 150,000 clones; 75% to 85% occur a single time. The ten largest account for about 2.4% of the sample. Sequencing input: PBMCs. Receptors were obtained from a woman aged 18 to 35 in good health and CMV-seropositive.

J is TRBJ1-6 and V is TRBV5-4; D call uncertain. The CDR3 is made up of 17 amino acids. Deletions cut 2 bases from V and 7 bases from J, with 19 bases between. The germline gives CDR1 SGHNT, CDR2 YYREEE (reference sequence). This CDR3 reads CASSFGGGAAANSPLHF. CDR3 sequence (DNA): TGTGCCAGCAGCTTCGGTGGCGGAGCCGCCGCGAATTCACCCCTCCACTTT.

For this clone: One end of the junction fails to match germline, which may point to a read error. This chain joins TRBV7-9 and TRBJ1-2, with D tentatively TRBD1 (5 bases). Germline V lookup: CDR1 SEHNR, CDR2 FQNEAQ (reference sequence). CDR3 length equals 14 residues. The CDR3 region is CSSSSGGGGYGYTF. CDR3 bases: TGTTCCAGCAGCTCCGGGGGGGGAGGCTACGGCTACACCTTC.

Of note for this clone: Mismatch with germline at one junction end may stem from a read error. J is TRBJ2-2 and V is TRBV6-5; tentatively, D is TRBD2 (7 bases). CDR3 size: 14 residues. Germline V gene sequence: CDR1 MNHEY, CDR2 SVGAGI. CDR3 sequence reads: CASSRGARTGELFF. As DNA, the CDR3 is TGTGCCAGCAGTCGGGGGGCGCGAACCGGGGAACTGTTTTTT.

This clone has more than one count but fewer than ten. The V call is TRBV18, the J call TRBJ1-2, with TRBD1 as a possible D gene (5 bases). The CDR3 consists of 19 residues. Germline CDR1 reads KGHSH; CDR2 reads LQKENI. Trimming cost V 0 bases and J 8 bases, with 28 bases left between them. The CDR3 coding sequence is TGTGCCAGCTCACCACCGAAGGGGATCACCTCCGTCAGTGTTCGGGGCTACACCTTC. Translation: CASSPPKGITSVSVRGYTF.

As for this clone: The germline gene is not matched at one end of the junction; a read error may be the cause. The sample carries other DNA sequences with the same CDR3. The chain uses TRBV4-1 and TRBJ1-5; no reliable D call. This CDR3 spans 14 amino acids. Germline V gene sequence: CDR1 MGHRA, CDR2 YSYEKL. CDR3 nucleotide sequence: TGCGCCAGCAGCCAAGTTCTAAGCAACCAGCCCCAGCATTTT. This encodes CASSQVLSNQPQHF.

This clone appeared a few times. The genes are TRBV30 and TRBJ2-7, with 8 bases fitting TRBD1. The CDR3 consists of 13 residues. V lost 3 bases and J lost 0; bases outside the gene matches: 1. CDR1 is GTSNPN, CDR2 SVGIG, per germline (reference sequence). The CDR3 spells CAWSRGHSYEQYF. The CDR3 nucleotides are TGTGCCTGGAGCAGGGGGCACTCCTACGAGCAGTACTTC.

The chain combines TRBV18 with TRBJ2-3; maybe TRBD1 (5 bases). V shed 3 bases and J shed 4 bases, with 8 bases lying between them. This CDR3 region has 13 residues. Germline V gene data show CDR1 as KGHSH and CDR2 as LQKENI. The CDR3 DNA follows: TGTGCCAGCTCACCCAGGGATGCAGATACGCAGTATTTT. Protein sequence: CASSPRDADTQYF.

V and J are TRBV4-3 and TRBJ1-2; TRBD1 might be the D (6 bases). CDR1 and CDR2 from the germline V gene are LGHNA and YSLEER. Trimming removed 4 bases at V and 8 bases at J, with 23 bases between. The CDR3 loop spans 16 amino acids. The CDR3 DNA reads TGCGCCAGCAGCCCGGAACCAGAACAGGGCTTTAGGGGCTACACCTTC. It yields the protein CASSPEPEQGFRGYTF.

This chain connects TRBV5-1 to TRBJ2-1, with D possibly matching TRBD1 (5 bases). The CDR3 loop spans 15 amino acids. CDR1 SGHRS and CDR2 YFSETQ come from the germline V gene. V lost 2 bases, J lost 6 bases, and 15 bases lay in between. CDR3 sequence reads: CASSLEAQGPNEQFF. CDR3 sequence (DNA): TGCGCCAGCAGCTTAGAGGCCCAGGGCCCCAATGAGCAGTTCTTC.

The V call is TRBV11-2, the J call TRBJ2-7; 8 nucleotides align to TRBD2. In germline, CDR1 is SGHAT, CDR2 FQNNGV. The CDR3 is 16 amino acids. V was pared by 2 bases and J by 2 bases, with 8 bases of the junction left unmatched. CDR3 nucleotide sequence: TGTGCCAGCAGCTTACTCGGGCGGGGGGCCGCCTACGAGCAGTACTTC. Translating it yields CASSLLGRGAAYEQYF.

The rearrangement joins TRBV11-2 to TRBJ1-2; D ambiguous. The germline V gene has CDR1 SGHAT and CDR2 FQNNGV. This CDR3 contains 15 residues. Deletions cut 2 bases from V and 2 bases from J, with 12 bases between. CDR3 coding DNA: TGTGCCAGCAGCTTATTTTCGCGGCAGAACTATGGCTACACCTTC. Translating gives CASSLFSRQNYGYTF.

This rearrangement joins TRBV19 to TRBJ1-5; D is undetermined. Germline V gene sequence: CDR1 LNHDA, CDR2 SQIVND (reference sequence). The ends were cut back, 9 bases at V and 2 bases at J, with 23 bases in the middle. CDR3 length: 17 residues. This CDR3 is CASQSGEGIAGNQPQHF. The CDR3 DNA is TGTGCCAGCCAGAGTGGGGAGGGTATAGCGGGCAATCAGCCCCAGCATTTT. Using reference TRBV19 and TRBJ1-5 for the parts outside the CDR3, the full variable domain is DGGITQSPKYLFRKEGQNVTLSCEQNLNHDAMYWYRQDPGQGLRLIYYSQIVNDFQKGDIAEGYSVSREKKESFPLTVTSAQKNPTAFYLCASQSGEGIAGNQPQHFGDGTRLSIL.

The J gene is TRBJ2-2, the V gene TRBV4-3; 7 nucleotides line up with TRBD2. Germline V lookup: CDR1 LGHNA, CDR2 YSLEER. This CDR3 contains 14 residues. V gave up 4 bases and J gave up 6 bases; unmatched junction bases: 5. The CDR3 coding sequence is TGCGCCAGCAGCCGAAGGGAGGGATCCGGGGAGCTGTTTTTT. This codes for CASSRREGSGELFF.

This clone was seen only a few times. The chain recombines TRBV29-1 with TRBJ2-1; 7 bases are shared with TRBD2. Germline V gives CDR1 SQVTM, CDR2 ANQGSEA. CDR3 size: 14 residues. V lost 6 bases to trimming and J lost 9 bases; unmatched junction nucleotides: 14. The CDR3 loop reads CSVSRDGGGSEQFF. In DNA form, the CDR3 reads TGCAGCGTCTCCCGGGACGGGGGAGGGAGTGAGCAGTTCTTC.

In this sample, this clone turned up once. V and J are TRBV15 and TRBJ1-5; unclear D gene. V lost 1 base and J 4 bases, leaving 8 bases between the germline ends. Germline V lookup: CDR1 LNHNV, CDR2 YYDKDF (reference sequence). The CDR3 length is 14 residues. CDR3 region: CATSRVIENQPQHF. In DNA, the CDR3 is TGTGCCACCAGCAGAGTGATAGAGAATCAGCCCCAGCATTTT.

This chain joins TRBV5-1 and TRBJ2-7; D may be TRBD2 (6 bases). The CDR3 is made up of 13 amino acids. Trimming removed 2 bases from V and 3 bases from J, with 9 bases in between. Germline CDR1 and CDR2: SGHRS and YFSETQ. CDR3 amino acids: CASSFQTSYEQYF. Written as DNA, the CDR3 is TGCGCCAGCAGCTTTCAGACTAGCTACGAGCAGTACTTC.

The chain is built from TRBV4-1 and TRBJ2-7; D may be TRBD1 (5 bases). The CDR3 runs 17 residues. Trimming removed 0 bases at V and 3 bases at J, with 18 bases between. Per the germline V gene, CDR1 is MGHRA and CDR2 is YSYEKL. This CDR3 reads CASSQDPETADSYEQYF. In DNA form, the CDR3 reads TGCGCCAGCAGCCAAGATCCCGAAACCGCAGACAGCTACGAGCAGTACTTC.

The V call is TRBV7-9, the J call TRBJ2-5; possibly TRBD1 for D (6 bases). Germline loops: CDR1 SEHNR, CDR2 FQNEAQ (reference sequence). The length of the CDR3 is 13 residues. V dropped 4 bases and J dropped 3 bases, with 9 bases sitting between them. This CDR3 reads CASSSRTEETQYF. DNA for the CDR3: TGTGCCAGCAGCTCTAGGACAGAAGAGACCCAGTACTTC. Based on the CDR3 plus reference TRBV7-9 and TRBJ2-5, the full variable domain is DTGVSQNPRHKITKRGQNVTFRCDPISEHNRLYWYRQTLGQGPEFLTYFQNEAQLEKSRLLSDRFSAERPKGSFSTLEIQRTEQGDSAMYLCASSSRTEETQYFGPGTRLLVL.

The chain uses TRBV29-1 and TRBJ2-5, with TRBD1 identical over 8 bases. The germline V gene encodes CDR1 SQVTM and CDR2 ANQGSEA. J was trimmed by 4 bases and V by 5 bases; bases with no gene match: 3. This CDR3 region has 12 residues. CDR3 protein: CSVSQGAETQYF. In DNA form, the CDR3 reads TGCAGCGTTTCCCAGGGGGCAGAGACCCAGTACTTC.

The J gene is TRBJ2-5, the V gene TRBV4-2; TRBD1 matches at 8 bases. V shed 6 bases and J 8 bases; nucleotides not matched to a gene: 20. This CDR3 is built from 17 residues. Germline CDR1 LGHNA, CDR2 YNFKEQ. CDR3: CASSQLFGQGIGDTQYF. CDR3 sequence (DNA): TGTGCCAGCAGTCAATTATTCGGACAGGGCATTGGTGATACCCAGTACTTC.

The chain combines TRBV20-1 with TRBJ2-3; D unclear. CDR3 length equals 11 residues. V was trimmed by 5 bases and J by 3 bases, leaving 6 bases between them. The V gene's germline CDR1 is DFQATT and CDR2 SNEGSKA (reference sequence). The DNA of the CDR3 is TGCAGTGCTGGCAAAACAGATACGCAGTATTTT. This sequence encodes CSAGKTDTQYF.

The rearrangement uses TRBV19 and TRBJ2-3, with 10 bases that match TRBD2. Germline lookup yields CDR1 LNHDA and CDR2 SQIVND (reference sequence). V lost 4 bases to trimming and J lost 2 bases; unmatched junction nucleotides: 6. The CDR3 has 16 residues. The CDR3 reads CASSTASGGFTDTQYF. The CDR3 coding sequence is TGTGCCAGTAGTACGGCTAGCGGGGGCTTCACAGATACGCAGTATTTT.

The chain couples TRBV18 to TRBJ1-5; 7 bases are shared with TRBD1. Per the germline V gene, CDR1 is KGHSH and CDR2 is LQKENI. V shed 8 bases, J shed 4 bases, and the junction held 5 bases outside the gene matches. The CDR3 spans 13 residues. This chain's CDR3 is CASAGDSNQPQHF. In DNA, the CDR3 is TGTGCCAGCGCAGGGGACAGTAATCAGCCCCAGCATTTT.

This rearrangement joins TRBV5-4 to TRBJ1-2; unclear D gene. This CDR3 is 15 amino acids long. Germline loops: CDR1 SGHNT, CDR2 YYREEE (reference sequence). V gave up 0 bases and J gave up 6 bases, with 15 bases separating them. The CDR3 here is CASSLEGWRIDGYTF. CDR3 DNA: TGTGCCAGCAGCTTGGAAGGATGGCGGATCGATGGCTACACCTTC.

This rearrangement joins TRBV6-5 to TRBJ2-5, with D possibly being TRBD2 (5 bases). The better agreement between TRBJ2-7 and the DNA end casts doubt on the J call. CDR1 and CDR2 (germline): MNHEY, SVGAGI. The CDR3 runs 13 residues. For the CDR3, the DNA is TGTGCCAGCAGTGGAGGAGGTGTAAACGAGCAGTACTTC. It yields the protein CASSGGGVNEQYF.

This clone was counted a single time. An end of the junction differs from the germline gene, which may be a read error. The chain carries TRBV5-1 and TRBJ1-2; D perhaps matches TRBD1 (6 bases). The CDR3 extends over 15 amino acids. Germline lookup yields CDR1 SGHRS and CDR2 YFSETQ. The CDR3 loop reads CASSLEGGTNFGYTF. In DNA form, the CDR3 reads TGCGCCAGCAGCTTGGAGGGAGGGACAAACTTTGGCTACACCTTC.

CDR3 sequence: CASKGTDLGREKLFF. The CDR3 DNA is TGTGCCAGCAAGGGGACAGATCTGGGGCGGGAAAAACTGTTTTTT. V usage is TRBV6-5 and J usage is TRBJ1-4; 7 nucleotides align to TRBD1. Germline CDR1 is MNHEY and CDR2 is SVGAGI. J lost 8 bases, V lost 7 bases, and 13 bases had no gene match. This CDR3 spans 15 amino acids.

The chain links TRBV19 to TRBJ2-5; TRBD2 agrees at 9 bases. The end of the DNA is better explained by TRBJ2-7, so the J call may be wrong. There are 19 residues in the CDR3. Germline lookup yields CDR1 LNHDA and CDR2 SQIVND (reference sequence). The CDR3 DNA follows: TGTGCCAGTAGCCCTCCGGGACTAGCCGGAGTCCCGAGCTCCTACGAGCAGTACTTC. Translation gives CASSPPGLAGVPSSYEQYF.